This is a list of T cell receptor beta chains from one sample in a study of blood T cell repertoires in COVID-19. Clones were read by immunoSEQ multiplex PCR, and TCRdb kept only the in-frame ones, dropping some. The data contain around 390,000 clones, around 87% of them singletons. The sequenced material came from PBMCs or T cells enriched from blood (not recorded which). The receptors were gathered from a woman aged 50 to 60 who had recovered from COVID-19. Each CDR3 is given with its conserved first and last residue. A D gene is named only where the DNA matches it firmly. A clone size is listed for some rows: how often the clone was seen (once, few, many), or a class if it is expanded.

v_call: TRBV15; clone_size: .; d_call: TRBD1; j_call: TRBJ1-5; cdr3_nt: TGTGCCACCAGCAGAGATACAGGGGGCGGCGGCAATCAGCCCCAGCATTTT; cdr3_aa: CATSRDTGGGGNQPQHF
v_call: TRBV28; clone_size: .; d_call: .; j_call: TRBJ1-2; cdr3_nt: TGTGCCAGCAGTTTAGGTGGGCAGGGCTATGGCTACACCTTC; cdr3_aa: CASSLGGQGYGYTF
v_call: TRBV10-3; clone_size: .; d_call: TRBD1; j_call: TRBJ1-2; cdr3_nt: TGTGCCATCAGTGACGAAGACAGGGCCCATGGCTACACCTTC; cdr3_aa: CAISDEDRAHGYTF
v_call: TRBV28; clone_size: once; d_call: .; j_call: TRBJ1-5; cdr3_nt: TGTGCCAGCCAATCCGGGGTAGGGTATCAGCCCCAGCATTTT; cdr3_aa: CASQSGVGYQPQHF
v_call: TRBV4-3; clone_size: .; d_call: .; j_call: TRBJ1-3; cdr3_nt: TGCGCCAGCAGCCGTAACAGGGCGGAGGCTGGAAACACCATATATTTT; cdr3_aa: CASSRNRAEAGNTIYF
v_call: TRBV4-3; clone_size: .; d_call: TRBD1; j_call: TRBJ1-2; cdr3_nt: TGCGCCAGCAGCCAAAGCTTTCGAGGACAGGGGGGCATCATGGGCTACACCTTC; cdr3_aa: CASSQSFRGQGGIMGYTF
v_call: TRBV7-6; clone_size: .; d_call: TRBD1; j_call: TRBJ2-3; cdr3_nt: TGTGCCAGCAGCTTAGACCTCAGGGGGTCTAGCACAGATACGCAGTATTTT; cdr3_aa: CASSLDLRGSSTDTQYF
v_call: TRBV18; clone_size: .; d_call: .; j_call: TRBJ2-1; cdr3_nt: TGTGCCAGCTCACCACCGCCCGGGGTCAATGAGCAGTTCTTC; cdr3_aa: CASSPPPGVNEQFF
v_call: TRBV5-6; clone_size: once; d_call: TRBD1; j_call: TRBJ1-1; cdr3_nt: TGTGCCAGCAGCTTGGCCGCGACAGGGGGCGGCACTGAAGCTTTCTTT; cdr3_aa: CASSLAATGGGTEAFF
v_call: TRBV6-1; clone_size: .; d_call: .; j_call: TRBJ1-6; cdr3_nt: TGTGCCAGCAGTGAAGCTTACAGGGCCAGGAGTTCACCCCTCCACTTT; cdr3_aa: CASSEAYRARSSPLHF
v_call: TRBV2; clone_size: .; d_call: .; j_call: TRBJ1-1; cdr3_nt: TGTGCCAGCATCTTGGCCAACACTGAAGCTTTCTTT; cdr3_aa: CASILANTEAFF
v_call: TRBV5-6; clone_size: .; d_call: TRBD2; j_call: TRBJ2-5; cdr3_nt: TGTGCCAGCAAAGTCAGCGGGGGGGCGACCCAGTACTTC; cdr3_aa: CASKVSGGATQYF
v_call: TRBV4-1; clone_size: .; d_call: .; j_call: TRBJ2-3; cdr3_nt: TGCGCCAGCAGCCAAATACTAGTGATCACAGATACGCAGTATTTT; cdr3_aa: CASSQILVITDTQYF
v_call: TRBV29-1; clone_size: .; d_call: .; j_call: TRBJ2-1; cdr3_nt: TGCAGCGTCCCGGAGAGCTACAATGAGCAGTTCTTC; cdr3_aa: CSVPESYNEQFF
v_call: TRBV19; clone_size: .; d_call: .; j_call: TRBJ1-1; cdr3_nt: TGTGCCAGTAGTATTGATGACGCAGAGGACACTGAAGCTTTCTTT; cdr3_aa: CASSIDDAEDTEAFF
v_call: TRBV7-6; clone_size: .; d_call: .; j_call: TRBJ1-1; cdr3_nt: TGTGCCAGCAGCTTAGCGCTTTTGGCGAACACTGAAGCTTTCTTT; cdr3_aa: CASSLALLANTEAFF
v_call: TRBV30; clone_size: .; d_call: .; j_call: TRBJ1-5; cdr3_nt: TGTGCCTGGAGTGTACTGGGGCCCCTTTTGGGTCAGCCCCAGCATTTT; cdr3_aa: CAWSVLGPLLGQPQHF
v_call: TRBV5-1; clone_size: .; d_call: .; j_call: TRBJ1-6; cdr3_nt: TGCGCCAGCAGCTTGGGACACTCCAATTCACCCCTCCACTTT; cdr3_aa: CASSLGHSNSPLHF
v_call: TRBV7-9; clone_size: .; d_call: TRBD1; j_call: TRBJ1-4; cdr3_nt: TGTGCCAGCGGACCACAGGGGGTGAGGGAAAAACTGTTTTTT; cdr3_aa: CASGPQGVREKLFF
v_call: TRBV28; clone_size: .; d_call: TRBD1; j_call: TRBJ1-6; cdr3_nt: TGTGCCAGCAGGACAGGGATGGGGAATTCACCCCTCCACTTT; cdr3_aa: CASRTGMGNSPLHF
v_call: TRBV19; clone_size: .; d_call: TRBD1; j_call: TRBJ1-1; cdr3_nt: TGTGCCAGCCATCCCGGGACAGGGTCCACTGAAGCTTTCTTT; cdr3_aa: CASHPGTGSTEAFF
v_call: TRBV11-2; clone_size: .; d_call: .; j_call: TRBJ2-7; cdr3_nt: TGTGCCAGCAGCTTTTCCGGGTACGAGCAGTACTTC; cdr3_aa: CASSFSGYEQYF
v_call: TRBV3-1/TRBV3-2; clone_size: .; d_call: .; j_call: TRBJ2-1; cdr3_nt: TGTGCCAGCAGCCAAGGCGGTTCTAGATCCACCATCAATGAGCAGTTCTTC; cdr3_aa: CASSQGGSRSTINEQFF
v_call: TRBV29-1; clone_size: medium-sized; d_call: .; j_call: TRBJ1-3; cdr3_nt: TGCAGCGTTGGGGGGCTGTCCGGAAACACCATATATTTT; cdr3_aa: CSVGGLSGNTIYF
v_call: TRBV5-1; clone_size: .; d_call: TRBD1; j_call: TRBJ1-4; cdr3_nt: TGCGCCAGCCGGGACAGCCTCAATGAAAAACTGTTTTTT; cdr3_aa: CASRDSLNEKLFF
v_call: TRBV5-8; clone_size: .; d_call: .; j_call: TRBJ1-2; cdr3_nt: TGTGCCAGCAGCGAGAGTACTAACTATGGCTACACCTTC; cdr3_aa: CASSESTNYGYTF